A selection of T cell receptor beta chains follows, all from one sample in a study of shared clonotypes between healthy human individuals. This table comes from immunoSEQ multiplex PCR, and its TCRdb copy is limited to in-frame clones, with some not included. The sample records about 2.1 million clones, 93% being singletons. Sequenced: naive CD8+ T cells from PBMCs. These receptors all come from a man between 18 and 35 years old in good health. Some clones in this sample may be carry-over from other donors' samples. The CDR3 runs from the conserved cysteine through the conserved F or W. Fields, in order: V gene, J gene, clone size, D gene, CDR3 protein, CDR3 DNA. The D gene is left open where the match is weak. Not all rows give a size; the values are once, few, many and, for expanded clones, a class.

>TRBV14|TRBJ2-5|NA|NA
CASSPYRGQETQYF
TGTGCCAGCAGCCCCTACCGAGGGCAAGAGACCCAGTACTTC
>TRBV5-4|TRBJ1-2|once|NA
CASSIIRQSYGYTF
TGTGCCAGCAGCATCATTAGGCAGAGCTATGGCTACACCTTC
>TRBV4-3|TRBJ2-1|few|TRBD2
CASSPGREDNEQFF
TGCGCCAGCAGCCCTGGGCGGGAGGATAATGAGCAGTTCTTC
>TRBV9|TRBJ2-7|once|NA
CASSGGNSYEQYF
TGTGCCAGCAGCGGCGGGAATTCCTACGAGCAGTACTTC
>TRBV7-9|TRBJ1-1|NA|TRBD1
CASSLPGGNTEAFF
TGTGCCAGCAGCCTACCAGGGGGGAACACTGAAGCTTTCTTT
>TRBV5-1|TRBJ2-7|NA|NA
CASSLHPTSYEQYF
TGCGCCAGCAGCTTGCACCCGACGTCCTACGAGCAGTACTTC
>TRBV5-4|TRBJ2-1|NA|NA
CATKWDWMAVYNEQFF
TGTGCCACCAAATGGGATTGGATGGCAGTTTACAATGAGCAGTTCTTC
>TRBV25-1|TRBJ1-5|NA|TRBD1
CASSVQGVCEQPQHF
TGTGCCAGCAGCGTACAGGGGGTCTGTGAGCAGCCCCAGCATTTT
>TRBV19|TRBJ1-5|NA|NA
CASSIDLFSGLSNQPQHF
TGTGCCAGTAGTATAGATCTATTTTCGGGGCTTAGCAATCAGCCCCAGCATTTT
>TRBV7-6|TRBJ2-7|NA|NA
CASSLDFYEQYF
TGTGCCAGCAGCTTAGACTTTTACGAGCAGTACTTC
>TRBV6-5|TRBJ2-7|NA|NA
CASSYLSYLSEQYF
TGTGCCAGCAGTTACCTGAGTTATCTGTCCGAGCAGTACTTC
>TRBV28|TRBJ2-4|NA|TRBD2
CASTFYGIAGKNIQYF
TGTGCCAGCACTTTCTACGGGATAGCGGGAAAAAACATTCAGTACTTC
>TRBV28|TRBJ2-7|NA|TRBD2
CASSTSGSSYEQYF
TGTGCCAGCTCGACTAGCGGGAGCTCCTACGAGCAGTACTTC
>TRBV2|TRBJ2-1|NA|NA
CASSEYARASFNEQFF
TGTGCCAGCAGTGAATATGCTAGAGCTAGCTTCAATGAGCAGTTCTTC
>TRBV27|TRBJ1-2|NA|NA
CASSLAWGDGYTF
TGTGCCAGCAGTCTAGCGTGGGGGGATGGCTACACCTTC
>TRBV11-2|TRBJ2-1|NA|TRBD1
CARKNRGHLRRRPDNEQFF
TGTGCCAGGAAAAACAGGGGGCATTTGCGGAGGAGACCGGACAATGAGCAGTTCTTC
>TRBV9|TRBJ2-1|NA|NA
CASSPRGGNEQFF
TGTGCCAGCAGCCCGAGGGGCGGGAATGAGCAGTTCTTC
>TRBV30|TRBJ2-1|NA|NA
CAWGGIAASYNEQFF
TGTGCCTGGGGGGGGATAGCGGCTTCCTACAATGAGCAGTTCTTC
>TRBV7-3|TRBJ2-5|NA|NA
CASSLTGGKETQYF
TGTGCCAGCAGCTTAACGGGAGGTAAAGAGACCCAGTACTTC
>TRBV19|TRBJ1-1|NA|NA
CASGDRSWGTEAFF
TGTGCCAGTGGCGACAGGTCCTGGGGCACTGAAGCTTTCTTT
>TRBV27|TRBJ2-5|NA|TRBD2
CASSSSHGAGIQETQYF
TGTGCCAGCAGTTCCTCCCATGGAGCGGGAATCCAAGAGACCCAGTACTTC
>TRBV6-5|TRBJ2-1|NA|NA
CAVLVSYNEQFF
TGTGCCGTCTTAGTCTCCTACAATGAGCAGTTCTTC
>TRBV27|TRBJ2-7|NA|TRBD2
CASRDLAGGVDEQYF
TGTGCCAGCAGGGACCTAGCGGGCGGCGTGGACGAGCAGTACTTC
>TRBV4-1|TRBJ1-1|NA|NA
CASSQNSMNTEAFF
TGCGCCAGCAGCCAAAACAGCATGAACACTGAAGCTTTCTTT
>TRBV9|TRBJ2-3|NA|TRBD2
CASSVTSGRSTDTQYF
TGTGCCAGCAGCGTCACTAGCGGGCGTAGCACAGATACGCAGTATTTT
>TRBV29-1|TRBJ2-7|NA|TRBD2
CSVGSGTGGYEQYF
TGCAGCGTTGGGTCCGGGACGGGGGGCTACGAGCAGTACTTC
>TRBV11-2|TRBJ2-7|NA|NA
CASRAGRRSGEQYF
TGTGCCAGCAGGGCGGGCAGGCGGAGTGGGGAGCAGTACTTC
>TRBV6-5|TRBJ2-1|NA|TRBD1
CASSSQGALGDEQFF
TGTGCCAGCAGTTCCCAGGGGGCGTTAGGCGATGAGCAGTTCTTC
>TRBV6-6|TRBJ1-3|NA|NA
CASSSTDSGNTIYF
TGTGCCAGCAGTTCGACCGACTCTGGAAACACCATATATTTT
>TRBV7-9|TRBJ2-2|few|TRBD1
CASSWTGNTGELFF
TGTGCCAGCAGCTGGACAGGGAACACCGGGGAGCTGTTTTTT
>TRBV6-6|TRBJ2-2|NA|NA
CASSFYRNTGELFF
TGTGCCAGCAGTTTCTACAGAAACACCGGGGAGCTGTTTTTT
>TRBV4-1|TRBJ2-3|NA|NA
CASSLLGLNTDTQYF
TGCGCCAGCAGCCTACTGGGACTGAACACAGATACGCAGTATTTT
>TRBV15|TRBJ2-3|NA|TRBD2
CATRGSGGADTQYF
TGTGCCACCAGAGGGAGCGGGGGGGCAGATACGCAGTATTTT
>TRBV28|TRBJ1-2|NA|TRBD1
CASSLRRTGGPNYGYTF
TGTGCCAGCAGTTTACGGAGGACAGGAGGACCTAACTATGGCTACACCTTC
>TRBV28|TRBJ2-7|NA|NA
CASSWAYEQYF
TGTGCCAGCAGTTGGGCTTACGAGCAGTACTTC
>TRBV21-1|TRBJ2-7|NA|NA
CASTWGLAGGPGYEQYF
TGTGCCAGCACTTGGGGACTAGCGGGAGGGCCGGGGTACGAGCAGTACTTC